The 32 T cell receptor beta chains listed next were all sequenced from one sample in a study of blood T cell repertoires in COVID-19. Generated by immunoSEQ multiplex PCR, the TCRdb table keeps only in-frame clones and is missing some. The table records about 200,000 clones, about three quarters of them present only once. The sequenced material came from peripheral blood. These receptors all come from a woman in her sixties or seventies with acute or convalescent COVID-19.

CDR3 sequence: CASSVAQTVNTEAFF. For the CDR3, the DNA is TGTGCCAGCAGCGTAGCCCAGACAGTAAACACTGAAGCTTTCTTT. The chain recombines TRBV9 with TRBJ1-1; tentatively, D is TRBD1 (5 bases). The V end lost 0 bases, the J end lost 2 bases, and 11 bases lay between the germline ends. CDR1 is SGDLS and CDR2 is YYNGEE in the germline V gene. This CDR3 is 15 amino acids long.

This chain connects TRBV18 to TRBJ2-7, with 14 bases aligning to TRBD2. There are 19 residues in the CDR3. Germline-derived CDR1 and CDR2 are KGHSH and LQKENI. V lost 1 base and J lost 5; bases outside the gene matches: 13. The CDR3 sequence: CASSPRVGTSGRGAHEQYF. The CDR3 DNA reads TGTGCCAGCTCACCACGGGTCGGGACTAGCGGGAGAGGGGCTCACGAGCAGTACTTC.

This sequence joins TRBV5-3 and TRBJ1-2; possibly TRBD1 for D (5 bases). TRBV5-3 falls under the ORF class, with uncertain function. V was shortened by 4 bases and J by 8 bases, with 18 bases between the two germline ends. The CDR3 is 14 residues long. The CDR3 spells CARSPDKPEAGYTF. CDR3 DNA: TGTGCCAGAAGCCCGGACAAACCCGAGGCCGGCTACACCTTC.

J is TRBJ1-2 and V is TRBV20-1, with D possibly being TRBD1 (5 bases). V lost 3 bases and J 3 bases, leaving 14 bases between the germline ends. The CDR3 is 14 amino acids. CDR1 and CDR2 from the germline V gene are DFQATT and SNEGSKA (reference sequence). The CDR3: CSASPPQGDYGYTF. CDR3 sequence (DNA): TGCAGTGCTAGTCCCCCACAAGGGGACTATGGCTACACCTTC.

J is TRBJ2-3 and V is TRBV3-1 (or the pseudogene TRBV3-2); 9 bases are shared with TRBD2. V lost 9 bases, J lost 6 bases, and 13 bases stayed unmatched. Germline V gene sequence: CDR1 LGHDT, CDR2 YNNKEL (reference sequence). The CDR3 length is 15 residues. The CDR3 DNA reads TGTGCCAGTTCTAGCGGGGTCCACATCGCCGATACGCAGTATTTT. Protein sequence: CASSSGVHIADTQYF.

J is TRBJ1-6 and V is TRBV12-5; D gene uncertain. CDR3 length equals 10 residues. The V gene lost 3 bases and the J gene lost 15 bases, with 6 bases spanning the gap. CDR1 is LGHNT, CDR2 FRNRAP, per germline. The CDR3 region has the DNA TGTGCTAGTGGTTTAGAGGGCCTCCACTTT. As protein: CASGLEGLHF. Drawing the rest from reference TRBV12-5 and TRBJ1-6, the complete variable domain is DARVTQTPRHKVTEMGQEVTMRCQPILGHNTVFWYRQTMMQGLELLAYFRNRAPLDDSGMPKDRFSAEMPDATLATLKIQPSEPRDSAVYFCASGLEGLHFGNGTRLTVT.

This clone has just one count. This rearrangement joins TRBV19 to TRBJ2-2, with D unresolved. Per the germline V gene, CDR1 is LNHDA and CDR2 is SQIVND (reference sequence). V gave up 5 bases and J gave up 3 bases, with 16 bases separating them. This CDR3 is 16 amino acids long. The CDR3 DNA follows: TGTGCCAGTAGTCTTATCGGTTTTTCCGACACCGGGGAGCTGTTTTTT. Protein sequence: CASSLIGFSDTGELFF.

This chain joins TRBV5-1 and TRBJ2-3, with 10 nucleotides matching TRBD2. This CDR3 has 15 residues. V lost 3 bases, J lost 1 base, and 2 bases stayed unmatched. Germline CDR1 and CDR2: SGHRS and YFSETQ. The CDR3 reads CASSSGTSGTDTQYF. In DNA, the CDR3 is TGCGCCAGCAGCTCTGGGACTAGCGGCACAGATACGCAGTATTTT. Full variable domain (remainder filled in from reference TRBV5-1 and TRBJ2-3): KAGVTQTPRYLIKTRGQQVTLSCSPISGHRSVSWYQQTPGQGLQFLFEYFSETQRNKGNFPGRFSGRQFSNSRSEMNVSTLELGDSALYLCASSSGTSGTDTQYFGPGTRLTVL.

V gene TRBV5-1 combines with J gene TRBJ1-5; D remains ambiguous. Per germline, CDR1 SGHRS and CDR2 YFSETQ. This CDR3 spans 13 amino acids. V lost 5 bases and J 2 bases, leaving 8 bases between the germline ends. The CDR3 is CASSPDGNQPQHF. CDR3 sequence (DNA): TGCGCCAGCAGTCCAGATGGCAATCAGCCCCAGCATTTT.

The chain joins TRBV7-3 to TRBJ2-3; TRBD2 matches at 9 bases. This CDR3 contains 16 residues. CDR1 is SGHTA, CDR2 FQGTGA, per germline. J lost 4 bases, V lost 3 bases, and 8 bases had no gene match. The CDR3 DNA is TGTGCCAGCAGCTTCGGCGGTAGCGGGAGCTCAGATACGCAGTATTTT. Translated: CASSFGGSGSSDTQYF. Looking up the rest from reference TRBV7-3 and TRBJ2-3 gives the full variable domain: GAGVSQTPSNKVTEKGKYVELRCDPISGHTALYWYRQSLGQGPEFLIYFQGTGAADDSGLPNDRFFAVRPEGSVSTLKIQRTERGDSAVYLCASSFGGSGSSDTQYFGPGTRLTVL.

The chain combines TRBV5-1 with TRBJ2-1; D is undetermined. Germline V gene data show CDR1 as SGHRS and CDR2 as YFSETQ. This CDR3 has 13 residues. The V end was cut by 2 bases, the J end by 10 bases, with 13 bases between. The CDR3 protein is CASSFFPLREQFF. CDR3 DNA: TGCGCCAGCAGCTTTTTCCCCCTCCGGGAGCAGTTCTTC.

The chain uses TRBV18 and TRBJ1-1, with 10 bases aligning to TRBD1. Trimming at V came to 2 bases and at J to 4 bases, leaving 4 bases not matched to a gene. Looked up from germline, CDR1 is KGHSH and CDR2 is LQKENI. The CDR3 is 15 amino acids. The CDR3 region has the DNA TGTGCCAGCTCACCAGGGACAGGGGAGGTCACTGAAGCTTTCTTT. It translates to CASSPGTGEVTEAFF.

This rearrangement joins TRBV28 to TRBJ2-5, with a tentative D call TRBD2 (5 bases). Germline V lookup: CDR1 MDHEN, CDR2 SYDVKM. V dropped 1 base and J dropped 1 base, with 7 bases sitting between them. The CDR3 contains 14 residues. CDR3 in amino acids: CASSLSGIQETQYF. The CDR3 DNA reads TGTGCCAGCAGTTTATCGGGAATCCAAGAGACCCAGTACTTC. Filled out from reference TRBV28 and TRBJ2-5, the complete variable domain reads DVKVTQSSRYLVKRTGEKVFLECVQDMDHENMFWYRQDPGLGLRLIYFSYDVKMKEKGDIPEGYSVSREKKERFSLILESASTNQTSMYLCASSLSGIQETQYFGPGTRLLVL.

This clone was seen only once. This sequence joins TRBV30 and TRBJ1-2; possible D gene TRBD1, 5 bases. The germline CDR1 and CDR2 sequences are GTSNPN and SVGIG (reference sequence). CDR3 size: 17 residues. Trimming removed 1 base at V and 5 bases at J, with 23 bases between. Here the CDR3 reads CAWSGVLPGQGNYGYTF. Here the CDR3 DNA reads TGTGCCTGGAGTGGAGTCCTACCCGGGCAGGGTAATTATGGCTACACCTTC. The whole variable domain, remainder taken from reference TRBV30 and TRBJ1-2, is SQTIHQWPATLVQPVGSPLSLECTVEGTSNPNLYWYRQAAGRGLQLLFYSVGIGQISSEVPQNLSASRPQDRQFILSSKKLLLSDSGFYLCAWSGVLPGQGNYGYTFGSGTRLTVV.

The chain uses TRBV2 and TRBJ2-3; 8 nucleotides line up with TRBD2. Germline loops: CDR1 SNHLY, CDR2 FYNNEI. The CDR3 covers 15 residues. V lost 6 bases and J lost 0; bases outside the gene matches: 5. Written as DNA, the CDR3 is TGTGCCAGCAGCCGCAGCGGGGGAAGCACAGATACGCAGTATTTT. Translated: CASSRSGGSTDTQYF.

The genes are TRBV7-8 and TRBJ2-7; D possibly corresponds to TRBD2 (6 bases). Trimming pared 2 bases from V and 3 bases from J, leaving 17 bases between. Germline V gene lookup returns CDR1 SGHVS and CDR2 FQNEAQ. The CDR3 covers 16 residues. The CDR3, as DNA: TGTGCCAGCAGCTTATCGTCGGGGGATGCCGACTACGAGCAGTACTTC. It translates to CASSLSSGDADYEQYF.

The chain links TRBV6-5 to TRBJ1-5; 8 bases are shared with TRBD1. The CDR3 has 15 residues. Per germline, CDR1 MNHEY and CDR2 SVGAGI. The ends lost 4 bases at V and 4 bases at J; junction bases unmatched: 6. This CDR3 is CASSFSDRGNQPQHF. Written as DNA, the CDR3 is TGTGCCAGCAGTTTCTCTGACAGGGGTAATCAGCCCCAGCATTTT.

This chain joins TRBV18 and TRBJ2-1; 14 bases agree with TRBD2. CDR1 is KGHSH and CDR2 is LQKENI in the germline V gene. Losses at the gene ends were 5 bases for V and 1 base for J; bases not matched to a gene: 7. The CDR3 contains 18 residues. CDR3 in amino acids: CASSSKGLAGGSYNEQFF. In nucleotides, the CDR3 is TGTGCCAGCTCATCCAAAGGACTAGCGGGAGGTTCCTACAATGAGCAGTTCTTC.

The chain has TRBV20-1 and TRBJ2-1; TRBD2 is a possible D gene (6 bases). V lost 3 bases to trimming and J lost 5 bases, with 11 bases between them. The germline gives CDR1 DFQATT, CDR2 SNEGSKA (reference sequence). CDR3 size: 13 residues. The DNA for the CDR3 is TGCAGTGCTAGTGAGGGAGGAGACAATGAGCAGTTCTTC. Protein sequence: CSASEGGDNEQFF.

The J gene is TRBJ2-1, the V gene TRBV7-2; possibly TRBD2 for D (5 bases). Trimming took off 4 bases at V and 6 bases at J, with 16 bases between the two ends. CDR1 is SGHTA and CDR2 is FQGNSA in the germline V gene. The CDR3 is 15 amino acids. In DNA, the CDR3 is TGTGCCAGCAGCTCCGAGGGCGGACTTGGCAATGAGCAGTTCTTC. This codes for CASSSEGGLGNEQFF.

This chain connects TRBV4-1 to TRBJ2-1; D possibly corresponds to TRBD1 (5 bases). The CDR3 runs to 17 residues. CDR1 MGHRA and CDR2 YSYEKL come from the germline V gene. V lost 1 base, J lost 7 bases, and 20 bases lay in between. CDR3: CASSQGFRTSELNEQFF. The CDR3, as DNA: TGCGCCAGCAGCCAAGGTTTCAGGACATCAGAGTTAAATGAGCAGTTCTTC.

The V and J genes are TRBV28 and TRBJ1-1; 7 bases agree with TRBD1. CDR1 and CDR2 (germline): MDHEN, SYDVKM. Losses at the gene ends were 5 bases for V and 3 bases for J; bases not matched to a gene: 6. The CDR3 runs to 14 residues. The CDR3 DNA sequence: TGTGCCAGCAGTAGCACAGGGGCCCACACTGAAGCTTTCTTT. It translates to CASSSTGAHTEAFF.

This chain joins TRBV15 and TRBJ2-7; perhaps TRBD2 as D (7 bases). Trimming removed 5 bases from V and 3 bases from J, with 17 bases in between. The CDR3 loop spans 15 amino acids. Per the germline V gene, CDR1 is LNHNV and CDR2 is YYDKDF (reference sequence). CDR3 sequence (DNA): TGTGCCACCAGCCGGGGGAGGGGGTCGATCTACGAGCAGTACTTC. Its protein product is CATSRGRGSIYEQYF.

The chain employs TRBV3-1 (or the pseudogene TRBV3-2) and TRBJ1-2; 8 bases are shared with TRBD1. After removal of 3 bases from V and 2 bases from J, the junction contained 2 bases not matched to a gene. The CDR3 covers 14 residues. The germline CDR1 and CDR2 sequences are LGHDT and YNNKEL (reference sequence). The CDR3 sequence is CASSHWDRNYGYTF. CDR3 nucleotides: TGTGCCAGCAGCCACTGGGACAGGAACTATGGCTACACCTTC.

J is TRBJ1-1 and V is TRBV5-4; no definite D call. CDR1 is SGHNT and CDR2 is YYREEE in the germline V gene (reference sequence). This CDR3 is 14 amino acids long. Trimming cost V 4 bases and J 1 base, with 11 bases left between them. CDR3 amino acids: CASSHQRGNTEAFF. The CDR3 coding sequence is TGTGCCAGCAGCCACCAGCGGGGGAACACTGAAGCTTTCTTT.

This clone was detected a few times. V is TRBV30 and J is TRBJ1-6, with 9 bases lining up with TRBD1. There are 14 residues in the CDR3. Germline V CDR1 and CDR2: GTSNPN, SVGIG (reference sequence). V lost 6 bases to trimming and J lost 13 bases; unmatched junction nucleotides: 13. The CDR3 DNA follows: TGTGCCTGCAAACCGGGACAGGGAGAATTCCCCCTCCACTTT. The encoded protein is CACKPGQGEFPLHF.

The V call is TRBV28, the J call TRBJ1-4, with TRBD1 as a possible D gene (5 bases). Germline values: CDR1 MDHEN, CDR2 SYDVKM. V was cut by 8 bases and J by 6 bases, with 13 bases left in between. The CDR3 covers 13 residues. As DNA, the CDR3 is TGTGCCAGCGGGGGGGTTTTAGATGAAAAACTGTTTTTT. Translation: CASGGVLDEKLFF. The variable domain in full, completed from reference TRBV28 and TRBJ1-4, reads DVKVTQSSRYLVKRTGEKVFLECVQDMDHENMFWYRQDPGLGLRLIYFSYDVKMKEKGDIPEGYSVSREKKERFSLILESASTNQTSMYLCASGGVLDEKLFFGSGTQLSVL.

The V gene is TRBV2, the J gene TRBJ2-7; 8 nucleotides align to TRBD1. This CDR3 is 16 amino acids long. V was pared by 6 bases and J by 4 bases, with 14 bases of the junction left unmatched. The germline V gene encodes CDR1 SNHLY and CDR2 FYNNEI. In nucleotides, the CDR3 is TGTGCCAGCAGCCCCGGGAGTGTTGGACAGGGATACGAGCAGTACTTC. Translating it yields CASSPGSVGQGYEQYF.

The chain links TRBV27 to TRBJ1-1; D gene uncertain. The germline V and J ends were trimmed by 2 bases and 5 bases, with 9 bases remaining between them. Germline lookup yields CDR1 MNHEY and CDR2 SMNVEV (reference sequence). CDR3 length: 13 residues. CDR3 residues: CASSLGSLTEAFF. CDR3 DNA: TGTGCCAGCAGTTTAGGGAGTTTGACTGAAGCTTTCTTT.

CDR3 nucleotide sequence: TGTGCCAGCAGTGTCGAACAGGGGGCGGCGGGGGCCAACGTCCTGACTTTC. Residues: CASSVEQGAAGANVLTF. The chain uses TRBV28 and TRBJ2-6; 9 bases are a match to TRBD1. This CDR3 contains 17 residues. Germline assignment: CDR1 MDHEN and CDR2 SYDVKM. Trimming took 5 bases from V and 4 from J; bases not matched to a gene: 9.

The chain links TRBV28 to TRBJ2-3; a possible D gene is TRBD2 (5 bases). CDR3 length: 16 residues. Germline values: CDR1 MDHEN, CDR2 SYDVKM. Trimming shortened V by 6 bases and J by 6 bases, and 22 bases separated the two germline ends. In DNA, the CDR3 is TGTGCCAGCAGGCGCTCAGCGGCCCCGAGGATCGATACGCAGTATTTT. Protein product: CASRRSAAPRIDTQYF. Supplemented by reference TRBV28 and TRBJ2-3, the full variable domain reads DVKVTQSSRYLVKRTGEKVFLECVQDMDHENMFWYRQDPGLGLRLIYFSYDVKMKEKGDIPEGYSVSREKKERFSLILESASTNQTSMYLCASRRSAAPRIDTQYFGPGTRLTVL.

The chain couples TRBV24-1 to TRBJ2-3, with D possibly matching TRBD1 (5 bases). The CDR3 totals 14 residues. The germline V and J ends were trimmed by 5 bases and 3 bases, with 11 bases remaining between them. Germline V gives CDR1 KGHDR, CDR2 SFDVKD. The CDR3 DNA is TGTGCCACCAGTGGGCAGGGTGGGACAGATACGCAGTATTTT. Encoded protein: CATSGQGGTDTQYF.